The table lists the clone carrying this TCR beta chain with a count of one. Its antigen is unknown. Donors, without exception, were Caucasian adults residing in Nashville, Tennessee. This sample is part of a study of shared clonotypes between healthy human individuals. At the level of the study: Each donor's CD8 memory used one plate, CD8 naive two, each CD4 subset three.

Regarding the study as a whole: With several donors compared, roughly 5% of naive CD4 clonotypes were shared.

This CDR3 has 15 residues. Germline-derived CDR1 and CDR2 are KGHSH and LQKENI. Trimming pared 2 bases from V and 0 bases from J, leaving 8 bases between. For every subset, genomic DNA was evenly distributed across several immunoSEQ plates. The method was immunoSEQ multiplex PCR; TCRdb's version includes in-frame clones alone and lacks a portion of them. This sample has some 1,600,000 clones, with under 99% found just once. V gene TRBV18 combines with J gene TRBJ1-5; D is unresolved. This TCR came from a man younger than 45 in good health. The material sequenced was naive CD4+ T cells sorted from blood. As to subset: CD45RA+ positively selected. CDR3 residues: CASSPWQSSNQPQHF. Here the CDR3 DNA reads TGTGCCAGCTCACCATGGCAGAGTAGCAATCAGCCCCAGCATTTT.